The rows below give T cell receptor beta chains drawn from one sample of a study of beta chain features in type 1 diabetes. Here immunoSEQ multiplex PCR was the method, and the copy in TCRdb shows in-frame clones only, minus some. This table holds some 350,000 clones, 13% found once. The sequencing sample was made of naive CD4+ T cells from blood. The origin of the receptors is a woman under 30 with type 1 diabetes. Each CDR3 is given with its conserved first and last residue. D genes are given only for firm matches. Some rows have no size entry. The others give once, few or many, or a class for an expanded clone.

V gene: TRBV7-9; clone size: few; D gene: TRBD1; J gene: TRBJ2-7; CDR3 protein: CASSPGQGNYEQYF; CDR3 DNA: TGTGCCAGCAGCCCGGGACAGGGGAACTACGAGCAGTACTTC
V gene: TRBV6-5; clone size: few; D gene: -; J gene: TRBJ2-3; CDR3 protein: CASSYRGPTDTQYF; CDR3 DNA: TGTGCCAGCAGTTATCGGGGTCCCACAGATACGCAGTATTTT
V gene: TRBV4-1; clone size: few; D gene: -; J gene: TRBJ2-1; CDR3 protein: CASSQGGYNEQFF; CDR3 DNA: TGCGCCAGCAGCCAAGGCGGGTACAATGAGCAGTTCTTC
V gene: TRBV2; clone size: -; D gene: -; J gene: TRBJ2-5; CDR3 protein: CASRDTHQETQYF; CDR3 DNA: TGTGCCAGCAGGGACACTCACCAAGAGACCCAGTACTTC
V gene: TRBV7-8; clone size: -; D gene: TRBD2; J gene: TRBJ2-5; CDR3 protein: CASSREQRERGETQYF; CDR3 DNA: TGTGCCAGCAGCCGGGAGCAGCGGGAGCGGGGAGAGACCCAGTACTTC
V gene: TRBV5-1; clone size: -; D gene: -; J gene: TRBJ1-2; CDR3 protein: CASSLVGRSGYTF; CDR3 DNA: TGCGCCAGCAGCTTGGTGGGCAGATCGGGCTACACCTTC
V gene: TRBV27; clone size: few; D gene: -; J gene: TRBJ1-1; CDR3 protein: CASRDWGGNTEAFF; CDR3 DNA: TGTGCCAGCAGGGATTGGGGGGGGAACACTGAAGCTTTCTTT
V gene: TRBV28; clone size: -; D gene: -; J gene: TRBJ2-2; CDR3 protein: CATLAETYTGELFF; CDR3 DNA: TGTGCCACTTTAGCGGAGACTTACACCGGGGAGCTGTTTTTT
V gene: TRBV29-1; clone size: few; D gene: -; J gene: TRBJ1-1; CDR3 protein: CSVAGTLNTEAFF; CDR3 DNA: TGCAGCGTGGCCGGGACACTGAACACTGAAGCTTTCTTT
V gene: TRBV5-1; clone size: few; D gene: -; J gene: TRBJ2-7; CDR3 protein: CASSLDPAYEQYF; CDR3 DNA: TGCGCCAGCAGCTTGGACCCGGCCTACGAGCAGTACTTC
V gene: TRBV9; clone size: few; D gene: TRBD2; J gene: TRBJ2-3; CDR3 protein: CASSVTTGTSGIRAPDTQYF; CDR3 DNA: TGTGCCAGCAGCGTCACGACCGGGACTAGCGGGATTAGGGCCCCAGATACGCAGTATTTT
V gene: TRBV18; clone size: -; D gene: -; J gene: TRBJ1-5; CDR3 protein: CASSPLGGNSNQPQHF; CDR3 DNA: TGTGCCAGCTCACCACTAGGCGGGAATAGCAATCAGCCCCAGCATTTT
V gene: TRBV9; clone size: few; D gene: TRBD2; J gene: TRBJ2-3; CDR3 protein: CASSVEPAGVADTQYF; CDR3 DNA: TGTGCCAGCAGCGTAGAACCAGCGGGAGTCGCAGATACGCAGTATTTT
V gene: TRBV4-1; clone size: few; D gene: TRBD2; J gene: TRBJ2-3; CDR3 protein: CASSQVAGVPDTQYF; CDR3 DNA: TGCGCCAGCAGCCAAGTGGCGGGGGTCCCAGATACGCAGTATTTT
V gene: TRBV6-6; clone size: few; D gene: -; J gene: TRBJ2-3; CDR3 protein: CASSPGRGLTDTQYF; CDR3 DNA: TGTGCCAGCAGTCCCGGCAGGGGTTTAACAGATACGCAGTATTTT
V gene: TRBV29-1; clone size: few; D gene: -; J gene: TRBJ2-5; CDR3 protein: CSSWRGPETQYF; CDR3 DNA: TGCAGCTCCTGGAGGGGCCCAGAGACCCAGTACTTC
V gene: TRBV21-1; clone size: -; D gene: -; J gene: TRBJ2-3; CDR3 protein: CASSGGRGSTDTQYF; CDR3 DNA: TGTGCCAGCAGCGGCGGCAGAGGGAGCACAGATACGCAGTATTTT
V gene: TRBV30; clone size: -; D gene: TRBD2; J gene: TRBJ2-1; CDR3 protein: CAWSPPTSGRADGQFF; CDR3 DNA: TGTGCCTGGAGTCCTCCTACTAGCGGGAGGGCCGATGGGCAGTTCTTC
V gene: TRBV7-9; clone size: -; D gene: -; J gene: TRBJ1-1; CDR3 protein: CASSLMVGGTEAFF; CDR3 DNA: TGTGCCAGCAGCTTAATGGTCGGGGGGACTGAAGCTTTCTTT
V gene: TRBV14; clone size: -; D gene: TRBD2; J gene: TRBJ2-1; CDR3 protein: CASSQVRAGGYNEQFF; CDR3 DNA: TGTGCCAGCAGCCAAGTTCGCGCGGGAGGGTACAATGAGCAGTTCTTC
V gene: TRBV7-2; clone size: -; D gene: -; J gene: TRBJ1-1; CDR3 protein: CASSSYVGARAFF; CDR3 DNA: TGTGCCAGCAGCTCCTACGTGGGGGCAAGAGCTTTCTTT
V gene: TRBV28; clone size: -; D gene: TRBD1; J gene: TRBJ2-1; CDR3 protein: CASRGTGRNEQFF; CDR3 DNA: TGTGCCAGCAGGGGGACAGGGAGGAATGAGCAGTTCTTC
V gene: TRBV7-9; clone size: -; D gene: TRBD2; J gene: TRBJ2-5; CDR3 protein: CASSSSGKAKGETQYF; CDR3 DNA: TGTGCCAGCAGCTCAAGCGGGAAGGCAAAAGGGGAGACCCAGTACTTC
V gene: TRBV7-2; clone size: -; D gene: TRBD2; J gene: TRBJ2-3; CDR3 protein: CASSPGTSVDTQYF; CDR3 DNA: TGTGCCAGCAGCCCCGGGACTAGCGTAGATACGCAGTATTTT
V gene: TRBV6-5; clone size: few; D gene: -; J gene: TRBJ1-2; CDR3 protein: CASSRANYGYTF; CDR3 DNA: TGTGCCAGCAGCCGGGCTAACTATGGCTACACCTTC
V gene: TRBV4-2; clone size: few; D gene: -; J gene: TRBJ1-5; CDR3 protein: CASSQEGQGMHQPQHF; CDR3 DNA: TGTGCCAGCAGCCAAGAAGGCCAGGGGATGCATCAGCCCCAGCATTTT
V gene: TRBV5-6; clone size: -; D gene: TRBD2; J gene: TRBJ2-2; CDR3 protein: CASSPSGLAGANTGELFF; CDR3 DNA: TGTGCCAGCAGCCCGTCTGGACTAGCGGGGGCGAACACCGGGGAGCTGTTTTTT
V gene: TRBV6-6; clone size: -; D gene: TRBD1; J gene: TRBJ1-2; CDR3 protein: CASSLGGNYGYTF; CDR3 DNA: TGTGCCAGCAGTTTAGGGGGCAACTATGGCTACACCTTC
V gene: TRBV11-2; clone size: -; D gene: TRBD2; J gene: TRBJ2-2; CDR3 protein: CASSFASGTSGTGELFF; CDR3 DNA: TGTGCCAGCAGCTTCGCCTCCGGGACTAGCGGAACCGGGGAGCTGTTTTTT
V gene: TRBV21-1; clone size: once; D gene: -; J gene: TRBJ2-5; CDR3 protein: CASSKGGQGFETQYF; CDR3 DNA: TGTGCCAGCAGCAAAGGGGGACAGGGGTTTGAGACCCAGTACTTC
V gene: TRBV6-6; clone size: -; D gene: TRBD1; J gene: TRBJ1-2; CDR3 protein: CASRRATGFDGYTF; CDR3 DNA: TGTGCCAGCAGAAGGGCGACAGGGTTTGATGGCTACACCTTC
V gene: TRBV9; clone size: few; D gene: TRBD1; J gene: TRBJ1-1; CDR3 protein: CASSETGGYREAFF; CDR3 DNA: TGTGCCAGCAGCGAGACAGGGGGCTACCGAGAAGCTTTCTTT
V gene: TRBV5-6; clone size: few; D gene: -; J gene: TRBJ2-7; CDR3 protein: CASSEGSISYEQYF; CDR3 DNA: TGTGCCAGCAGTGAAGGTAGCATTTCCTACGAGCAGTACTTC
V gene: TRBV18; clone size: -; D gene: -; J gene: TRBJ1-4; CDR3 protein: CASSSIRAEKLFF; CDR3 DNA: TGTGCCAGCTCATCAATCCGAGCGGAAAAACTGTTTTTT
V gene: TRBV19; clone size: -; D gene: TRBD1; J gene: TRBJ2-1; CDR3 protein: CATTDRGYNEQFF; CDR3 DNA: TGTGCCACCACAGACAGGGGCTACAATGAGCAGTTCTTC
V gene: TRBV5-1; clone size: few; D gene: TRBD2; J gene: TRBJ2-3; CDR3 protein: CASRGLAGTTDTQYF; CDR3 DNA: TGCGCCAGCAGGGGACTAGCGGGGACCACAGATACGCAGTATTTT